Sequencing of this TCR beta chain was carried out in a study of early T cells in non-severe SARS-CoV-2 infection. As for the study in general: The study sequenced bulk RNA from unsorted whole blood, with chains unpaired.

Individual cDNA molecules received unique molecular identifiers. One entry per CDR3 protein, called by TCRdb with MiXCR from the 5' RACE reads. Of about 66,000 distinct CDR3 sequences in the sample, approximately 10% were seen once. Trimming pared 4 bases from V and 3 bases from J, leaving 4 bases between. This CDR3 spans 12 amino acids. Germline CDR1 is SGHVS and CDR2 is FQNEAQ. The table lists this clonotype with a few counts. Sequencing was performed on whole blood. The TCR sequence derives from an adult who was a healthcare worker with PCR-confirmed SARS-CoV-2 infection or an uninfected control (not recorded which). The chain couples TRBV7-8 to TRBJ2-1, with no clear D. The CDR3 DNA reads as TGTGCCAGCAGCTCTATCTACAATGAGCAGTTCTTC. Protein: CASSSIYNEQFF.